One and the same sample provided the 18 T cell receptor beta chains below, sequenced in a study of multiple sclerosis patients with progressive multifocal leukoencephalopathy. Indicated time point: before natalizumab initiation. The repertoire was sequenced with immunoSEQ multiplex PCR; TCRdb's copy has only in-frame clones and lacks some. The repertoire consists of 30,000 or so clones, with roughly 90% occurring once and the leading ten covering around 1.4%. The sequenced material came from PBMCs. These receptors were collected from a human donor with multiple sclerosis.

The rearrangement joins TRBV28 to TRBJ2-5; 9 bases align to TRBD1. The DNA end favors TRBJ2-7, so the J call may be wrong. CDR3 length: 15 residues. In germline, CDR1 is MDHEN, CDR2 SYDVKM. The CDR3 loop reads CASSLPGQGSYEQYF. For the CDR3, the DNA is TGTGCCAGCAGTTTACCGGGACAGGGCTCCTACGAGCAGTACTTC.

This clone was counted between two and nine times. The rearrangement links TRBV7-9 to TRBJ2-2; 11 bases agree with TRBD2. V dropped 6 bases and J dropped 1; count of bases not matched to a gene: 4. The CDR3 has 16 residues. Germline loops: CDR1 SEHNR, CDR2 FQNEAQ (reference sequence). This CDR3 reads CASRAGLAGNTGELFF. The CDR3, as DNA: TGTGCCAGCAGGGCCGGACTAGCGGGGAACACCGGGGAGCTGTTTTTT.

This clone appeared a few times. The chain employs TRBV29-1 and TRBJ1-4; no definite D call. The CDR3 totals 16 residues. Per the germline V gene, CDR1 is SQVTM and CDR2 is ANQGSEA. V lost 5 bases and J 0 bases, leaving 16 bases between the germline ends. CDR3 loop: CSVSIPQAATNEKLFF. The CDR3 coding sequence is TGCAGCGTTTCTATTCCCCAAGCTGCAACTAATGAAAAACTGTTTTTT.

The table lists this clone with a count of one. The chain combines TRBV11-2 with TRBJ2-3, with TRBD2 identical over 11 bases. The CDR3 has 16 residues. J lost 1 base, V lost 2 bases, and 2 bases had no gene match. Germline V gene sequence: CDR1 SGHAT, CDR2 FQNNGV. As DNA, the CDR3 is TGTGCCAGCAGCTTACGGACTAGCGGGCGCACAGATACGCAGTATTTT. It yields the protein CASSLRTSGRTDTQYF.

The chain uses TRBV6-1 and TRBJ1-2; D gene unclear. Trimming took off 2 bases at V and 0 bases at J, with 10 bases between the two ends. Germline V gene sequence: CDR1 MNHNS, CDR2 SASEGT. CDR3 length equals 15 residues. The CDR3 region has the DNA TGTGCCAGCAGTGAATTGGGCAGAGCTAACTATGGCTACACCTTC. Protein product: CASSELGRANYGYTF.

This clone appeared a few times. The rearrangement links TRBV4-3 to TRBJ1-2; D uncertain. The ends were cut back, 2 bases at V and 5 bases at J, with 9 bases in the middle. The CDR3 is 13 residues long. Germline CDR1 reads LGHNA; CDR2 reads YSLEER. Written as DNA, the CDR3 is TGCGCCAGCAGCCAAAACCCCTGGTATGGCTACACCTTC. Its protein is CASSQNPWYGYTF.

The V call is TRBV10-1, the J call TRBJ2-1; no firm D call. Germline lookup yields CDR1 WNHNN and CDR2 SYGVQD (reference sequence). The CDR3 totals 14 residues. V was trimmed by 2 bases and J by 7 bases, leaving 12 bases between them. CDR3 in amino acids: CASSEPLCGNEQFF. The CDR3 DNA is TGCGCCAGCAGTGAGCCCCTATGTGGAAATGAGCAGTTCTTC.

This chain's CDR3 is CASSNTGVRSNTEAFF. The CDR3 DNA sequence: TGTGCCAGCAGCAACACGGGAGTCAGATCGAACACTGAAGCTTTCTTT. The genes are TRBV21-1 and TRBJ1-1. TRBV21-1 counts as a pseudogene. CDR3 length: 16 residues.

The chain carries TRBV5-4 and TRBJ2-3; perhaps TRBD1 as D (5 bases). The V gene lost 1 base and the J gene lost 6 bases, with 15 bases spanning the gap. The V gene's germline CDR1 is SGHNT and CDR2 YYREEE (reference sequence). This CDR3 has 15 amino acids. CDR3 DNA: TGTGCCAGCAGCTTGCTCGCAGGGTCAAAGGATACGCAGTATTTT. Its protein is CASSLLAGSKDTQYF.

The sample holds one count of this clone. V gene TRBV7-7 combines with J gene TRBJ2-1; TRBD1 might be the D (6 bases). This CDR3 has 13 residues. Germline V gene lookup returns CDR1 SSHAT and CDR2 FNYEAQ (reference sequence). Between the trimmed V and J ends, which lost 5 bases and 5 bases, there was a span of 10 bases. The CDR3 nucleotides are TGTGCCAGCAGCCATGGACAGCACAATGAGCAGTTCTTC. Its translation: CASSHGQHNEQFF.

V usage is TRBV13 and J usage is TRBJ2-5; TRBD2 matches at 8 bases. The J call is in doubt because the DNA end fits TRBJ2-7 better. The CDR3 loop spans 13 amino acids. The V gene's germline CDR1 is PRHDT and CDR2 FYEKMQ (reference sequence). In nucleotides, the CDR3 is TGTGCCAGCAGCGCGACTAGCGCCTACGAGCAGTACTTC. It is translated as CASSATSAYEQYF.

This clone showed up just once. The rearrangement links TRBV20-1 to TRBJ1-2, with D unclear. V shed 3 bases and J shed 7 bases, with 9 bases lying between them. This CDR3 is 11 amino acids long. Germline-derived CDR1 and CDR2 are DFQATT and SNEGSKA (reference sequence). The CDR3 is CSARGGAGYTF. The CDR3 DNA follows: TGCAGTGCTAGGGGTGGCGCTGGCTACACCTTC.

The genes are TRBV6-5 and TRBJ2-1; D might be TRBD1 (6 bases). From germline, CDR1 is MNHEY and CDR2 SVGAGI. V was clipped by 6 bases and J by 6 bases, with 15 bases between them. CDR3 length: 14 amino acids. The CDR3: CASRPGQWRNEQFF. The DNA of the CDR3 is TGTGCCAGCAGACCGGGACAATGGCGCAATGAGCAGTTCTTC.

The chain combines TRBV27 with TRBJ1-1, with 11 nucleotides matching TRBD1. J lost 4 bases, V lost 5 bases, and 6 bases had no gene match. The CDR3 loop spans 15 amino acids. From germline, CDR1 is MNHEY and CDR2 SMNVEV (reference sequence). The CDR3 bases are TGTGCCAGCAGTCCGGGACAGGGGGAGGGCACTGAAGCTTTCTTT. Protein product: CASSPGQGEGTEAFF.

The chain joins TRBV19 to TRBJ2-3; D remains unclear. Per the germline V gene, CDR1 is LNHDA and CDR2 is SQIVND (reference sequence). This CDR3 spans 14 amino acids. With 4 bases removed from V and 1 base from J, the gap between germline ends came to 9 bases. CDR3 sequence: CASSNTGGTDTQYF. The DNA of the CDR3 is TGTGCCAGTAGTAACACCGGCGGCACAGATACGCAGTATTTT.

This clone appeared once. DNA for the CDR3: TGTGCCAGCAGTTTACATGGGAAGACGTACTTC. As protein: CASSLHGKTYF. This chain links TRBV28 with TRBJ2-7; D is uncertain. From germline, CDR1 is MDHEN and CDR2 SYDVKM. This CDR3 has 11 amino acids. V shed 2 bases and J shed 12 bases, with 11 bases lying between them.

The CDR3 loop is CASSRWDRNTEAFF. The CDR3, as DNA: TGTGCCAGCAGCCGATGGGACAGGAACACTGAAGCTTTCTTT. This chain connects TRBV7-9 to TRBJ1-1; TRBD1 agrees at 7 bases. The CDR3 consists of 14 residues. Unmatched junction bases numbered 4, after V lost 5 bases and J lost 1 base. Germline CDR1 reads SEHNR; CDR2 reads FQNEAQ (reference sequence).

This clone was found a few times. The chain is built from TRBV5-1 and TRBJ2-3, with no clear D. The V and J ends lost 2 bases and 1 base respectively, with 11 bases between them. The V gene's germline CDR1 is SGHRS and CDR2 YFSETQ. The CDR3 spans 15 residues. DNA of the CDR3: TGCGCCAGCAGCTTAGCGAAGAGAGGCACAGATACGCAGTATTTT. It encodes CASSLAKRGTDTQYF.